The T cell receptor beta chain described here comes from a study of cytomegalovirus exposure and HLA in healthy donors. Study-level points and caveats: A later analysis found common viral pathogens apparently linked to several of the most significant clusters. Cytomegalovirus status was reportedly diagnosed by the classifier with high sensitivity and specificity.

Remarks on this clone: The antigen is unknown.

In germline, CDR1 is SEHNR, CDR2 FQNEAQ (reference sequence). The CDR3 extends over 16 amino acids. The V segment lost 0 bases and the J segment 8 bases; nucleotides outside the gene matches: 9. The PCR made use of 60 Vbeta and 13 Jbeta primers. Profiled with immunoSEQ multiplex PCR; TCRdb holds only in-frame clones, not every one. The table records 80,000 to 100,000 clones, 75% to 85% of them present only once. The TCR comes from a man younger than 35 in good health and CMV-seropositive. Sequencing input: PBMCs. V is TRBV7-9 and J is TRBJ2-1; 8 nucleotides align to TRBD2. The CDR3 is CASSLAPGLGFDEQFF. CDR3 bases: TGTGCCAGCAGCTTAGCGCCGGGACTAGGTTTCGATGAGCAGTTCTTC.